The 22 T cell receptor beta chains below were found in one sample sequenced in a study of blood T cell repertoires in COVID-19. Sequencing was performed with immunoSEQ multiplex PCR; in TCRdb, only in-frame clones are kept and a portion is missing. The repertoire has about 270,000 clones, 65% to 90% of them found once; the top ten carry approximately 9.1%. Specimen: PBMCs or T cells enriched from blood (not recorded which). The receptors come from a woman in her forties or fifties with acute COVID-19.

The chain combines TRBV6-2 or TRBV6-3 with TRBJ1-2; D uncertain. The germline V gene encodes CDR1 MNHEY and CDR2 SVGEGT. V was cut by 4 bases and J by 9 bases, with 15 bases left in between. This CDR3 has 13 residues. The CDR3 here is CASSLQREERYTF. CDR3 nucleotides: TGTGCCAGCAGTTTACAAAGGGAGGAGCGCTACACCTTC.

The V gene is TRBV4-2, the J gene TRBJ1-2; no reliable D call. The CDR3 is 14 residues long. CDR1 and CDR2 (germline): LGHNA, YNFKEQ. V lost 0 bases, J lost 4 bases, and 9 bases lay in between. CDR3 amino acids: CASSQDRSVYGYTF. In DNA form, the CDR3 reads TGTGCCAGCAGCCAAGACAGGTCTGTCTATGGCTACACCTTC.

V usage is TRBV10-3 and J usage is TRBJ2-1; 12 nucleotides agree with TRBD2. The V gene's germline CDR1 is ENHRY and CDR2 SYGVKD. V was clipped by 6 bases and J by 12 bases; unmatched bases: 15. There are 16 residues in the CDR3. The CDR3 spells CAIRKGTSGSAQGQFF. In nucleotides, the CDR3 is TGTGCCATCAGAAAGGGGACTAGCGGGTCCGCTCAAGGGCAGTTCTTC.

The chain has TRBV30 and TRBJ1-3, with 7 nucleotides matching TRBD1. Trimming cost V 2 bases and J 1 base; bases outside gene matches: 2. There are 14 residues in the CDR3. The germline V gene has CDR1 GTSNPN and CDR2 SVGIG (reference sequence). The DNA for the CDR3 is TGTGCCTGGAGTAAGGGACAGTCTGGAAACACCATATATTTT. Its translation: CAWSKGQSGNTIYF.

This clone has just a few counts. J is TRBJ1-3 and V is TRBV5-5; D gene ambiguous. The V and J ends lost 4 bases and 0 bases respectively, with 11 bases between them. Germline loops: CDR1 SGHKS, CDR2 YYEKEE (reference sequence). The CDR3 covers 15 residues. This CDR3 reads CASSPDSYSGNTIYF. CDR3 bases: TGTGCCAGCAGCCCCGACTCCTACTCTGGAAACACCATATATTTT.

This clone was counted between two and nine times. The rearrangement joins TRBV10-2 to TRBJ1-2; tentative D call: TRBD1 (5 bases). This CDR3 is 13 amino acids long. The germline V gene has CDR1 WSHSY and CDR2 SAAADI. Trimming took 4 bases from V and 0 from J, leaving 6 bases between them. In DNA, the CDR3 is TGCGCCAGCAGTGCGACAGCTAACTATGGCTACACCTTC. Protein: CASSATANYGYTF.

This rearrangement joins TRBV7-8 to TRBJ2-1; D might be TRBD1 (6 bases). Germline CDR1 reads SGHVS; CDR2 reads FQNEAQ. The CDR3 has 15 residues. V shed 5 bases and J shed 0 bases, with 11 bases lying between them. As DNA, the CDR3 is TGTGCCAGCAGCACCCGGACAGTCTCCTACAATGAGCAGTTCTTC. Translation: CASSTRTVSYNEQFF.

The V gene is TRBV7-2, the J gene TRBJ2-7, with 10 bases aligning to TRBD1. V gave up 5 bases and J gave up 4 bases; unmatched junction bases: 5. Looked up from germline, CDR1 is SGHTA and CDR2 is FQGNSA. CDR3 length equals 14 residues. CDR3 DNA sequence: TGTGCCAGCAGCCCCGGGACAGGGGAATACGAGCAGTACTTC. As protein: CASSPGTGEYEQYF.

For the CDR3, the DNA is TGTGCCTGGATGTTTGGGACTAGCGGGGGGGCAAACTACAATGAGCAGTTCTTC. It codes for CAWMFGTSGGANYNEQFF. The chain combines TRBV30 with TRBJ2-1, with 16 nucleotides matching TRBD2. The CDR3 spans 18 residues. From germline, CDR1 is GTSNPN and CDR2 SVGIG (reference sequence). Trimming cost V 4 bases and J 3 bases; bases outside gene matches: 9.

The chain is built from TRBV2 and TRBJ1-1, with a weak D call TRBD1 (6 bases). This CDR3 region has 15 residues. Trimming shortened V by 6 bases and J by 7 bases, and 21 bases separated the two germline ends. From germline, CDR1 is SNHLY and CDR2 FYNNEI. As DNA, the CDR3 is TGTGCCAGCAGGATAAGCTTGGTGGGGGCAGGTGAAGCTTTCTTT. As protein: CASRISLVGAGEAFF.

The CDR3 here is CASSFPSSADSGNTIYF. The CDR3 DNA follows: TGTGCCAGCAGCTTCCCGTCGTCCGCGGACTCTGGAAACACCATATATTTT. The chain uses TRBV7-2 and TRBJ1-3; D unresolved. CDR1 SGHTA and CDR2 FQGNSA come from the germline V gene. Trimming removed 3 bases from V and 0 bases from J, with 15 bases in between. This CDR3 is 17 amino acids long.

The chain uses TRBV20-1 and TRBJ1-1, with D uncertain. This CDR3 comprises 14 residues. Germline V gene lookup returns CDR1 DFQATT and CDR2 SNEGSKA (reference sequence). Trimming took off 3 bases at V and 1 base at J, with 12 bases between the two ends. CDR3 protein: CSASKREKNTEAFF. The CDR3, as DNA: TGCAGTGCTAGTAAGAGGGAAAAGAACACTGAAGCTTTCTTT.

The chain has TRBV7-2 and TRBJ1-5, with D possibly being TRBD1 (6 bases). Germline CDR1 reads SGHTA; CDR2 reads FQGNSA. Trimming stripped 5 bases from V and 0 bases from J, with 11 bases between. This CDR3 has 15 amino acids. CDR3: CASSQTGYSNQPQHF. The CDR3 DNA sequence: TGTGCCAGCAGCCAGACAGGATATAGCAATCAGCCCCAGCATTTT. Drawing the rest from reference TRBV7-2 and TRBJ1-5, the complete variable domain is GAGVSQSPSNKVTEKGKDVELRCDPISGHTALYWYRQSLGQGLEFLIYFQGNSAPDKSGLPSDRFSAERTGGSVSTLTIQRTQQEDSAVYLCASSQTGYSNQPQHFGDGTRLSIL.

DNA of the CDR3: TGTGCCAGCAGCTTAACACCCGGGGGTACTAGTGTAAGTGGCTACACCTTC. This codes for CASSLTPGGTSVSGYTF. V and J are TRBV5-6 and TRBJ1-2; D might be TRBD1 (5 bases). Trimming left V 2 bases short and J 7 bases short, with 24 bases between. The CDR3 is made up of 17 amino acids. The germline V gene encodes CDR1 SGHDT and CDR2 YYEEEE.

The DNA for the CDR3 is TGTGCCAGCAGCTTAGGTCAGACTAGTGGCTACACCTTC. Amino acids: CASSLGQTSGYTF. J is TRBJ1-2 and V is TRBV7-9, with unresolved D. This CDR3 has 13 residues. Germline assignment: CDR1 SEHNR and CDR2 FQNEAQ (reference sequence). With 1 base removed from V and 7 bases from J, the gap between germline ends came to 10 bases.

The rearrangement links TRBV5-6 to TRBJ1-1; 7 bases map to TRBD1. The CDR3 sequence is 16 residues long. V shed 2 bases and J 3 bases; nucleotides not matched to a gene: 10. Looked up from germline, CDR1 is SGHDT and CDR2 is YYEEEE. CDR3 loop: CASSLYGQARDTEAFF. Here the CDR3 DNA reads TGTGCCAGCAGCTTATACGGACAGGCGCGGGACACTGAAGCTTTCTTT. Based on the CDR3 plus reference TRBV5-6 and TRBJ1-1, the full variable domain is DAGVTQSPTHLIKTRGQQVTLRCSPKSGHDTVSWYQQALGQGPQFIFQYYEEEERQRGNFPDRFSGHQFPNYSSELNVNALLLGDSALYLCASSLYGQARDTEAFFGQGTRLTVV.

The chain has TRBV10-1 and TRBJ2-3; 9 positions agree with TRBD2. Germline lookup yields CDR1 WNHNN and CDR2 SYGVQD (reference sequence). This CDR3 region has 16 residues. V shed 3 bases, J shed 3 bases, and the junction held 7 bases outside the gene matches. CDR3 protein: CASSDARGGGTDTQYF. CDR3 in DNA: TGCGCCAGCAGTGATGCGCGGGGGGGCGGAACAGATACGCAGTATTTT.

The chain has TRBV19 and TRBJ2-2, with D tentatively TRBD1 (7 bases). Germline loops: CDR1 LNHDA, CDR2 SQIVND (reference sequence). This CDR3 is built from 15 residues. The V end was cut by 8 bases, the J end by 5 bases, with 18 bases between. CDR3 region: CASQSRQGGTGELFF. The DNA of the CDR3 is TGTGCCAGTCAATCGCGGCAGGGGGGAACCGGGGAGCTGTTTTTT.

The chain is built from TRBV5-6 and TRBJ1-2; 7 positions agree with TRBD1. This CDR3 is 14 amino acids long. Germline V CDR1 and CDR2: SGHDT, YYEEEE. J lost 8 bases, V lost 2 bases, and 9 bases had no gene match. The CDR3 here is CASSFGKTGTGYTF. CDR3 DNA sequence: TGTGCCAGCAGCTTCGGGAAGACAGGGACCGGCTACACCTTC.

The V gene is TRBV6-5, the J gene TRBJ2-3; D not certain. The germline V gene encodes CDR1 MNHEY and CDR2 SVGAGI. This CDR3 contains 13 residues. V was cut by 7 bases and J by 1 base, with 9 bases left in between. CDR3 loop: CASTHRGTDTQYF. DNA of the CDR3: TGTGCCAGCACCCACCGGGGCACAGATACGCAGTATTTT.

This chain uses TRBV7-2 with TRBJ1-2, with D perhaps TRBD1 (6 bases). This CDR3 is built from 15 residues. V lost 2 bases and J 5 bases, leaving 15 bases between the germline ends. CDR1 SGHTA and CDR2 FQGNSA come from the germline V gene. The CDR3: CASSLNGDRLYGYTF. CDR3 DNA: TGTGCCAGCAGCTTAAATGGAGACAGGCTTTATGGCTACACCTTC.

This rearrangement joins TRBV5-1 to TRBJ2-1; the match to TRBD1 covers 7 bases. The junction had 1 base not matched to a gene; V was cut back by 3 bases and J by 1 base. CDR1 is SGHRS and CDR2 is YFSETQ in the germline V gene. The CDR3 runs 14 residues. CDR3 loop: CASSSGGSYNEQFF. DNA for the CDR3: TGCGCCAGCAGCTCAGGGGGTTCCTACAATGAGCAGTTCTTC.